This TCR beta chain was recorded in a study of cytomegalovirus exposure and HLA in healthy donors. For the study at large: Clustering assigned 81% of the roughly 420 genotyped donors to the Caucasian-associated ancestry cluster. Study findings and constraints: CMV antigen specificity was confirmed in vitro for a few CMV-associated chains.

Researchers ran the PCR with 60 Vbeta and 13 Jbeta primers. Sequenced by immunoSEQ multiplex PCR; TCRdb stores in-frame clones only, minus some. Of some 150,000 clones listed, about four fifths are singletons. Points on this clone: Antigen: not known.

The CDR3 is 12 residues long. V lost 4 bases and J lost 12; bases outside the gene matches: 6. Germline CDR1 is SEHNR and CDR2 is FQNEAQ (reference sequence). The clonotype comes from a man between 45 and 60 years old in good health and CMV-seropositive. The chain has TRBV7-9 and TRBJ1-2; 9 bases match TRBD1. The sample consisted of PBMCs. Written as DNA, the CDR3 is TGTGCCAGCAGCTCATCCGGGACAGGGAACACCTTC. Translated, it gives CASSSSGTGNTF.